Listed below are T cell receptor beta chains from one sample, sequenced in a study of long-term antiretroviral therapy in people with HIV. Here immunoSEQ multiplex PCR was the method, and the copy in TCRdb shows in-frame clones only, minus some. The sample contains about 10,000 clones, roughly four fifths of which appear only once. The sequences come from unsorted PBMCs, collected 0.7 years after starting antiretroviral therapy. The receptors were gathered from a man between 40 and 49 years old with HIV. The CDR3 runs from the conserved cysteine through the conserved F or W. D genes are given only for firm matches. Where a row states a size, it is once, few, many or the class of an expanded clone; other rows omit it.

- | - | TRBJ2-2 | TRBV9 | CASSLPRGREITGELFF | TGTGCCAGCAGCCTCCCCCGGGGGCGGGAGATCACCGGGGAGCTGTTTTTT
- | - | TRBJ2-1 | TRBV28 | CAVGLNPPDPFF | TGTGCAGTAGGGCTAAACCCCCCAGACCCGTTCTTC
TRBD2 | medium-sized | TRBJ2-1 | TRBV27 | CASSFPSGRYNEQFF | TGTGCCAGCAGTTTTCCGAGCGGGAGGTACAATGAGCAGTTCTTC
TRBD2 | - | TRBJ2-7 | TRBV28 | CASSHPDRRTSGSSADEQYF | TGTGCCAGCAGTCATCCTGACAGAAGGACTAGCGGGAGTAGCGCCGACGAGCAGTACTTC
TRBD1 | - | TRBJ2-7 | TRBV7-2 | CASSYSRLWDSSYEQYF | TGTGCCAGCAGCTATTCAAGGCTGTGGGACAGCTCCTACGAGCAGTACTTC
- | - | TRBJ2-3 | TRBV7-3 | CASSLAGTSTDTQYF | TGTGCCAGCAGCTTGGCAGGCACTAGCACAGATACGCAGTATTTT
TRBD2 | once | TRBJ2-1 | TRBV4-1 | CASSQGHRTSGRSYNEQFF | TGCGCCAGCAGCCAAGGCCATAGGACTAGCGGGAGGTCCTACAATGAGCAGTTCTTC
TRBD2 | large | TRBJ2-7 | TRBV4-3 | CASSQDRLAGVNEQYF | TGCGCCAGCAGCCAAGATAGATTAGCGGGAGTTAACGAGCAGTACTTC
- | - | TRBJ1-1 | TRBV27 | CASILAQGGTEAFF | TGTGCCAGCATCTTAGCTCAGGGAGGCACTGAAGCTTTCTTT
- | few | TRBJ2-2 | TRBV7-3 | CASSLAVNTGELFF | TGTGCCAGCAGCTTGGCAGTTAACACCGGGGAGCTGTTTTTT
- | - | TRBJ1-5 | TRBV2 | CASTLGGDQPQHF | TGTGCCAGCACGCTAGGGGGGGATCAGCCCCAGCATTTT